Following are 6 T cell receptor beta chains from one sample sequenced in a study of blood T cell repertoires in COVID-19. The data were produced by immunoSEQ multiplex PCR, yet TCRdb's version contains in-frame clones alone and is incomplete. This repertoire shows about 250,000 clones, around 85% found once; its top ten account for 9.1%. Sequencing used PBMCs or T cells enriched from blood (not recorded which). The receptor set was obtained from a woman in her 50s with acute COVID-19.

Note on this clone: This sequence may be a read error, since a much larger clone differs from it by one base. Other DNA variants within this sample encode the same CDR3. The V call is TRBV10-2, the J call TRBJ2-7; TRBD2 agrees at 11 bases. V gave up 7 bases and J gave up 4 bases; unmatched junction bases: 9. The CDR3 sequence is 15 residues long. Germline CDR1 is WSHSY and CDR2 is SAAADI. This CDR3 reads CASIVAGGLSYEQYF. For the CDR3, the DNA is TGCGCCAGCATAGTAGCGGGGGGGCTCTCTTACGAGCAGTACTTC.

The rearrangement joins TRBV18 to TRBJ2-5; possibly TRBD1 for D (6 bases). Per the germline V gene, CDR1 is KGHSH and CDR2 is LQKENI. This CDR3 has 15 residues. The germline V and J ends were trimmed by 6 bases and 2 bases, with 16 bases remaining between them. CDR3 loop: CASSSDGQQQETQYF. In DNA form, the CDR3 reads TGTGCCAGCTCCTCCGACGGACAGCAACAAGAGACCCAGTACTTC.

Points on this clone: This same CDR3 is encoded by further DNA sequences in the sample. The genes are TRBV5-1 and TRBJ1-1, with a possible D match to TRBD1 (5 bases). The germline V and J ends were trimmed by 2 bases and 1 base, with 9 bases remaining between them. The CDR3 runs to 14 residues. The germline V gene encodes CDR1 SGHRS and CDR2 YFSETQ. The CDR3 region is CASSFKGQNTEAFF. Written as DNA, the CDR3 is TGCGCCAGCAGCTTTAAGGGGCAGAACACTGAAGCTTTCTTT.

The sample holds one count of this clone. The genes are TRBV5-6 and TRBJ1-4; D possibly corresponds to TRBD1 (6 bases). This CDR3 spans 14 amino acids. Trimming removed 4 bases from V and 3 bases from J, with 10 bases in between. In germline, CDR1 is SGHDT, CDR2 YYEEEE. The CDR3 coding sequence is TGTGCCAGCAGCCAGGGACATCCTAATGAAAAACTGTTTTTT. It translates to CASSQGHPNEKLFF.

J is TRBJ2-2 and V is TRBV6-5; 7 bases agree with TRBD1. The CDR3 sequence is 15 residues long. Looked up from germline, CDR1 is MNHEY and CDR2 is SVGAGI. J was trimmed by 4 bases and V by 4 bases; bases with no gene match: 6. The CDR3 loop reads CASSLLGGITGELFF. The CDR3 DNA is TGTGCCAGCAGTTTGTTAGGGGGCATCACCGGGGAGCTGTTTTTT.

The V and J genes are TRBV4-3 and TRBJ1-2, with D maybe TRBD1 (6 bases). V lost 3 bases to trimming and J lost 3 bases, with 17 bases between them. Germline CDR1 LGHNA, CDR2 YSLEER. This CDR3 has 16 residues. CDR3 amino acids: CASSQHDRDTDYGYTF. CDR3 nucleotides: TGCGCCAGCAGCCAGCACGACCGGGACACTGACTATGGCTACACCTTC.